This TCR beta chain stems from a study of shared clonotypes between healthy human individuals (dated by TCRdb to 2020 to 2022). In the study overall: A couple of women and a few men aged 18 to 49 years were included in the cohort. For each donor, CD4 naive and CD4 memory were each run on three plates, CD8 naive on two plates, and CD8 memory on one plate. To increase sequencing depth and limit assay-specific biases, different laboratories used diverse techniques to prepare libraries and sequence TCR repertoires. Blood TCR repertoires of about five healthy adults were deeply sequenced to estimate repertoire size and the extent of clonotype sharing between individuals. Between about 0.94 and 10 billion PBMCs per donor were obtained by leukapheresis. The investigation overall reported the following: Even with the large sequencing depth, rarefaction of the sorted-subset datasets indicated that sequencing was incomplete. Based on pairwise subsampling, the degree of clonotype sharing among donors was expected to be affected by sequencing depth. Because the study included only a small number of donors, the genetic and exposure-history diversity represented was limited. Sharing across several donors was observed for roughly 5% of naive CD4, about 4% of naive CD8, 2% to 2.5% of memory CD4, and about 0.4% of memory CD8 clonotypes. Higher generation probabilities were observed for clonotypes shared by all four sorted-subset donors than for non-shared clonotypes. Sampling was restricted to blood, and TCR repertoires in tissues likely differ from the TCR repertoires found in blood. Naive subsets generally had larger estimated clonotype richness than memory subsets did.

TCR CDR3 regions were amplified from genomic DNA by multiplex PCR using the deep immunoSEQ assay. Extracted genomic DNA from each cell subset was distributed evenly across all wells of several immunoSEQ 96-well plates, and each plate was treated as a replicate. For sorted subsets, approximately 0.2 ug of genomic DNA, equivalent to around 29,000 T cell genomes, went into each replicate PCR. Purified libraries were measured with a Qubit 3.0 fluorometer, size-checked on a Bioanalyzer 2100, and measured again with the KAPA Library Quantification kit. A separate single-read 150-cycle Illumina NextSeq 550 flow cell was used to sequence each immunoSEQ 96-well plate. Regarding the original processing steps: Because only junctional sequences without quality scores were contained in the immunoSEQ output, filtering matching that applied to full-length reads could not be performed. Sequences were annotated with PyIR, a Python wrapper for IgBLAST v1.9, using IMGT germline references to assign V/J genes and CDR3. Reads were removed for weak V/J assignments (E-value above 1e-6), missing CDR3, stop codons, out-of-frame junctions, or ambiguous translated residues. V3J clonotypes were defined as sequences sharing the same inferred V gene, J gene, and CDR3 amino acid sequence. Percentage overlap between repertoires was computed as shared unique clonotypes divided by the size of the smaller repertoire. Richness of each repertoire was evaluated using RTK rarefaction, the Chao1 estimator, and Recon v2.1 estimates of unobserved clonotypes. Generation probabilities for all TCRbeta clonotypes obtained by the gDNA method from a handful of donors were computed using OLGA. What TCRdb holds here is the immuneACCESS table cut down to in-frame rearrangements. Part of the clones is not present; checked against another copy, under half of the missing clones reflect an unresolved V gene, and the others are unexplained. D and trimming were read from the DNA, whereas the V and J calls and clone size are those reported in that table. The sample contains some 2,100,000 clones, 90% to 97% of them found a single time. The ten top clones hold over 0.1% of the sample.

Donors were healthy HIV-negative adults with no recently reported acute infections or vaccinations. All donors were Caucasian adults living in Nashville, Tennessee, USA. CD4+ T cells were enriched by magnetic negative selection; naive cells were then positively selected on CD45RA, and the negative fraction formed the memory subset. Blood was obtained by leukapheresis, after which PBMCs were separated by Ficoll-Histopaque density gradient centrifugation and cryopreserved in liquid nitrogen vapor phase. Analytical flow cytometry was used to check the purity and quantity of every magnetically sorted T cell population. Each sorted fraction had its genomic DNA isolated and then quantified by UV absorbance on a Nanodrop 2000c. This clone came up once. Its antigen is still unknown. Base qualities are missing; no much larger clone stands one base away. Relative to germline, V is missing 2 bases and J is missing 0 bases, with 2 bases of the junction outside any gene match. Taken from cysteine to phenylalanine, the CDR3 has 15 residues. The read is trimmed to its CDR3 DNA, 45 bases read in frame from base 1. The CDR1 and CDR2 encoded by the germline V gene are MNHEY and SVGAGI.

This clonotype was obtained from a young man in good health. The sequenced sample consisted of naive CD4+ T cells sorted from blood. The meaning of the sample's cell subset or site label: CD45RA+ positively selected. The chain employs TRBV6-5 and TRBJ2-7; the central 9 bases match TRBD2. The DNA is TGTGCCAGCAGTTACGCGGGGGGGAGCTCCTACGAGCAGTACTTC. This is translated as CASSYAGGSSYEQYF.